This is a list of T cell receptor beta chains from one sample in a study of T cells after posttransplantation cyclophosphamide. The protocol was immunoSEQ multiplex PCR, while the TCRdb copy is restricted to in-frame clones and leaves out a portion. The repertoire holds some 5,500 clones, with more than 95% as singletons. Sample: memory CD4+ T cells sorted from PBMCs. The receptors stem from a man aged 35 to 55 in good health, CMV-negative, and a related stem cell transplant donor. The CDR3 runs from the conserved cysteine through the conserved F or W. Each record gives: J gene, D gene, clone size, V gene, CDR3 DNA, CDR3 protein. D genes are given only for firm matches. The listing skips clone size in some rows; elsewhere it reads once, few, many or a size class.

TRBJ2-3,TRBD2,NA,TRBV4-3,TGCGCCAGCAGCCAAACACTAGCGGGAGGGCGAGCTGAGACGCAGTATTTT,CASSQTLAGGRAETQYF
TRBJ1-4,NA,NA,TRBV30,TGTGCCTGTCAGGGAGGCACTAATGAAAAACTGTTTTTT,CACQGGTNEKLFF
TRBJ2-3,NA,NA,TRBV10-3,TGTGCCATCAGTGAGACCCTAGCTGGGGGCCGACCAGATACGCAGTATTTT,CAISETLAGGRPDTQYF
TRBJ2-1,NA,NA,TRBV7-9,TGTGCCAGCAGACCAAACTTGGCCGCGGGAGAGCAGTTCTTC,CASRPNLAAGEQFF
TRBJ2-1,TRBD2,NA,TRBV6-6,TGTGCCAGCAGTAATCAGCGGGAATGGGATGAGCAGTTCTTC,CASSNQREWDEQFF
TRBJ2-3,NA,NA,TRBV2,TGTGCCAGCAATCTTCCCAGGGGAGAGGTCACAGATACGCAGTATTTT,CASNLPRGEVTDTQYF
TRBJ2-1,NA,NA,TRBV7-2,TGTGCCAGCAGCTTAGAGGCGGGTACTGGGAATGAGCAGTTCTTC,CASSLEAGTGNEQFF
TRBJ2-1,TRBD1,NA,TRBV5-1,TGCGCCAGCAGCTATGGGACAGTATCTAATGAGCAGTTCTTC,CASSYGTVSNEQFF
TRBJ2-6,NA,NA,TRBV4-2,TGTGCCAGCAGCCTCAACTCTGGGGCCAACGTCCTGACTTTC,CASSLNSGANVLTF
TRBJ2-1,NA,NA,TRBV30,TGTGCCTGGAGTGTGGGGGGTTCCTACAATGAGCAGTTCTTC,CAWSVGGSYNEQFF
TRBJ2-7,TRBD1,NA,TRBV9,TGTGCCAGCAGCGGCGGGACAGGGGTTTCCTACGAGCAGTACTTC,CASSGGTGVSYEQYF
TRBJ2-7,TRBD2,NA,TRBV9,TGTGCCAGCAGCGTAGGACCCCTCGGTAGCGGGAGAGCCAACGAGCAGTACTTC,CASSVGPLGSGRANEQYF
TRBJ1-5,NA,NA,TRBV2,TGTGCCAGCAGTGATTCCAGGTTTTTCAATCAGCCCCAGCATTTT,CASSDSRFFNQPQHF
TRBJ2-1,NA,NA,TRBV7-3,TGTGCCAGCAGCCTGACTATGAGCTCCTACAATGAGCAGTTCTTC,CASSLTMSSYNEQFF
TRBJ1-5,NA,once,TRBV15,TGTGCCACCAGCACCCGACCAGGGACACCCAAACATCAGCCCCAGCATTTT,CATSTRPGTPKHQPQHF
TRBJ2-7,NA,NA,TRBV28,TGTGCCAGCAGACTTCCGGGACTTGCCTACGAGCAGTACTTC,CASRLPGLAYEQYF
TRBJ2-5,NA,once,TRBV7-2,TGTGCCAGCAACCTACAGTACATCCGGGAGACCCAGTACTTC,CASNLQYIRETQYF
TRBJ2-3,TRBD2,NA,TRBV2,TGTGCCAGCAGTGAACAGCGGGGGGCAGATACGCAGTATTTT,CASSEQRGADTQYF
TRBJ1-1,NA,NA,TRBV5-6,TGTGCCAGCAGCTTGGGAACAGGGTGGAGTAGTGAAGCTTTCTTT,CASSLGTGWSSEAFF
TRBJ2-5,TRBD1,NA,TRBV10-3,TGTGCCATCAGTGAACAGGACAGGGGGCTTGAAGAGACCCAGTACTTC,CAISEQDRGLEETQYF